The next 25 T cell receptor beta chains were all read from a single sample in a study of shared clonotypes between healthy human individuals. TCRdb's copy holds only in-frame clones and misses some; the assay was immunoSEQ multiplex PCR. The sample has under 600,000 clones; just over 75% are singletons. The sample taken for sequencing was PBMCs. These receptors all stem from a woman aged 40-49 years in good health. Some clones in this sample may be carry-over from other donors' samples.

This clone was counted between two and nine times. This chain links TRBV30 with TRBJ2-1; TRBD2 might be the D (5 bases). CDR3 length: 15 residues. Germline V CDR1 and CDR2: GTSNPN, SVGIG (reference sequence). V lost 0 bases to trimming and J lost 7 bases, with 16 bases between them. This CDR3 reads CAWSVRTGSWNEQFF. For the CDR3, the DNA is TGTGCCTGGAGTGTACGGACGGGATCTTGGAATGAGCAGTTCTTC.

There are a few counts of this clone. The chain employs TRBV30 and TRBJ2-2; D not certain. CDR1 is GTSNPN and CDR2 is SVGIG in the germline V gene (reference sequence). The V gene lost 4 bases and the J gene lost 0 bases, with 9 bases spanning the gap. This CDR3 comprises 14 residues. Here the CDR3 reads CAWKIHSNTGELFF. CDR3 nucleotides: TGTGCCTGGAAGATACACTCGAACACCGGGGAGCTGTTTTTT.

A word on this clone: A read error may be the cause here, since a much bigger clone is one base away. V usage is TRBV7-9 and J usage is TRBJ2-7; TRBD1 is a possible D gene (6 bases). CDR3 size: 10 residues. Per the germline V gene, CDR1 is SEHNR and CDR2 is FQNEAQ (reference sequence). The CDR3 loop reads CASGQYERYF. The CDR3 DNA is TGTGCCAGCGGACAGTACGAGCGGTACTTC.

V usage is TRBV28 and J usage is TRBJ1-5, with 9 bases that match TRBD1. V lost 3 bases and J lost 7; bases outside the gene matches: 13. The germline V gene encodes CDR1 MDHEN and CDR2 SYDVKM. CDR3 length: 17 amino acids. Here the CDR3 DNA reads TGTGCCAGCAGTTTGGTTTGGGGACAGGGATTTGAACAGCCCCAGCATTTT. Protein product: CASSLVWGQGFEQPQHF.

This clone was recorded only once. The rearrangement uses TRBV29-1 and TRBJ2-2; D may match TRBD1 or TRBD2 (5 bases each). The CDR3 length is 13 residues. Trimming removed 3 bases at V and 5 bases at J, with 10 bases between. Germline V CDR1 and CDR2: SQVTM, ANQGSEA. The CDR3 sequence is CSVDRGGTGELFF. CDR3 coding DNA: TGCAGCGTTGATAGGGGCGGGACCGGGGAGCTGTTTTTT.

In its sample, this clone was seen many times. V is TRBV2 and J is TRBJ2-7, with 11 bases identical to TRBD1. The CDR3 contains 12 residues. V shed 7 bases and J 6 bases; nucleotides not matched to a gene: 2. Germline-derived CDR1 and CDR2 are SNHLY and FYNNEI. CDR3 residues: CASMDRGLEQYF. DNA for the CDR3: TGTGCCAGCATGGACAGGGGGCTCGAGCAGTACTTC.

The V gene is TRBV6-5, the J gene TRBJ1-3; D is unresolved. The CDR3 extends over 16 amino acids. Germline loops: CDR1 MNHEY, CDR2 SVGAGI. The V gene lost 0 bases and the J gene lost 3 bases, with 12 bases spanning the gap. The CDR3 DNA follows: TGTGCCAGCAGTTACTCAGGAACCCCTGGTGGAAACACCATATATTTT. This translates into CASSYSGTPGGNTIYF.

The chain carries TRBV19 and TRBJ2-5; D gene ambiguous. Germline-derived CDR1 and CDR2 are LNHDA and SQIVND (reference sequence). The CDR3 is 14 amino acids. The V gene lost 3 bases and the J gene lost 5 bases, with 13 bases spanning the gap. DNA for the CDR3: TGTGCCAGTAGTATTGGCTCCACCCAGGAGACCCAGTACTTC. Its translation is CASSIGSTQETQYF.

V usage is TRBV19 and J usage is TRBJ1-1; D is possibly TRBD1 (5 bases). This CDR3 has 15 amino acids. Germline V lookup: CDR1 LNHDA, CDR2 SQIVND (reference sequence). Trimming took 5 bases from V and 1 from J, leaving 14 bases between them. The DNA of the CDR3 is TGTGCCAGTAGTCAACCCGGGGGGAGGAACACTGAAGCTTTCTTT. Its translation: CASSQPGGRNTEAFF.

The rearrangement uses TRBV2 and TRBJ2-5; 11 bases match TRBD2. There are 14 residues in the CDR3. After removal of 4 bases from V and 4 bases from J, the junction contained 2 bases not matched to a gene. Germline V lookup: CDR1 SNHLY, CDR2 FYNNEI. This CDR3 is CASSGLAGRETQYF. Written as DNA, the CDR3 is TGTGCCAGCAGTGGACTAGCGGGACGAGAGACCCAGTACTTC. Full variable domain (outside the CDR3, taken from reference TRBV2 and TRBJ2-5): EPEVTQTPSHQVTQMGQEVILRCVPISNHLYFYWYRQILGQKVEFLVSFYNNEISEKSEIFDDQFSVERPDGSNFTLKIRSTKLEDSAMYFCASSGLAGRETQYFGPGTRLLVL.

In DNA form, the CDR3 reads TGCGCCAGCAGGGTCGTGGGGACTAGCGGGAATGAGCAGTTCTTC. This translates into CASRVVGTSGNEQFF. This chain uses TRBV4-1 with TRBJ2-1, with 12 bases fitting TRBD2. The CDR3 is 15 residues long. Looked up from germline, CDR1 is MGHRA and CDR2 is YSYEKL. The trim removed 6 bases at V and 7 bases at J, leaving 7 bases unmatched.

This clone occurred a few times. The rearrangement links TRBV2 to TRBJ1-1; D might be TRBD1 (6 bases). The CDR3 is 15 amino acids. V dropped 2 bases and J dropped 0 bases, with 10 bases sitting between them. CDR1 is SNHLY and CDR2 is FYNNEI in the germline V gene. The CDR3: CASSEQGLMNTEAFF. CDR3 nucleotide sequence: TGTGCCAGCAGTGAACAGGGGTTAATGAACACTGAAGCTTTCTTT.

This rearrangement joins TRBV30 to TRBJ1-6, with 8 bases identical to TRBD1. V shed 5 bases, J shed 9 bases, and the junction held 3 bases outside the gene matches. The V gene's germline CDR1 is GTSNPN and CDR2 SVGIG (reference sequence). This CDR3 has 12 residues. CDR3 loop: CAWGQGVSPLHF. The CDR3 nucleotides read TGTGCCTGGGGACAGGGTGTTTCACCCCTCCACTTT. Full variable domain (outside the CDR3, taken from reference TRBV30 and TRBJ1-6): SQTIHQWPATLVQPVGSPLSLECTVEGTSNPNLYWYRQAAGRGLQLLFYSVGIGQISSEVPQNLSASRPQDRQFILSSKKLLLSDSGFYLCAWGQGVSPLHFGNGTRLTVT.

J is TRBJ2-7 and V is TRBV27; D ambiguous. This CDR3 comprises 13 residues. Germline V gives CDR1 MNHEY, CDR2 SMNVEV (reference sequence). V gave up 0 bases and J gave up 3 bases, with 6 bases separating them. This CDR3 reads CASSLSYSYEQYF. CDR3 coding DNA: TGTGCCAGCAGTTTATCGTACAGCTACGAGCAGTACTTC.

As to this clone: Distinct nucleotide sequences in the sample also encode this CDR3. CDR3 protein: CASSLTGSYNEQFF. DNA of the CDR3: TGTGCCAGCAGCTTGACAGGGTCCTACAATGAGCAGTTCTTC. V and J are TRBV7-3 and TRBJ2-1; 7 bases are shared with TRBD1. After removal of 3 bases from V and 1 base from J, the junction contained 0 bases not matched to a gene. Germline CDR1 reads SGHTA; CDR2 reads FQGTGA. The CDR3 loop spans 14 amino acids.

The CDR3 bases are TGTGCCAGCTCACCTATCGCTCGGGCCACGGGCTCCAGTTACGAGCAGTACTTC. Translated: CASSPIARATGSSYEQYF. The chain recombines TRBV18 with TRBJ2-7; D is ambiguous. Germline V gene sequence: CDR1 KGHSH, CDR2 LQKENI. The CDR3 contains 18 residues. Trimming cost V 3 bases and J 4 bases, with 25 bases left between them.

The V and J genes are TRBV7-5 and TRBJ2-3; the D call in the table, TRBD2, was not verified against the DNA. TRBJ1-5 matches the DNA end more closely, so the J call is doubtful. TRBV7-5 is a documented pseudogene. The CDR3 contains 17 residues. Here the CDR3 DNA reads TGTGCCAGAAGCTTAGAGGGGACTAGCGGCTACACAGATACGCAGCATTTT. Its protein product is CARSLEGTSGYTDTQHF.

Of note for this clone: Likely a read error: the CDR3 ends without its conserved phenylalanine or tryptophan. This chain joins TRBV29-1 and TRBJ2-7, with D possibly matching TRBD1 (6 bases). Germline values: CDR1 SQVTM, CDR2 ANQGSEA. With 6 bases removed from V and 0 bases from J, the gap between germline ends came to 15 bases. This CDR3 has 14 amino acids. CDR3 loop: CSVGNRVSSYEQYS. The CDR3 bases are TGCAGCGTGGGGAACAGGGTATCCTCCTACGAGCAGTACTCC.

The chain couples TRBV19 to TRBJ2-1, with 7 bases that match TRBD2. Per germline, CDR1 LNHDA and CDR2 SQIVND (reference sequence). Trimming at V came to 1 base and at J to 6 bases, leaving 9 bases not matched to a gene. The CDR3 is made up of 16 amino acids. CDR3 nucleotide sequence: TGTGCCAGTAGTATAGGGCTGGCGGGAGCGTTCAATGAGCAGTTCTTC. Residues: CASSIGLAGAFNEQFF.

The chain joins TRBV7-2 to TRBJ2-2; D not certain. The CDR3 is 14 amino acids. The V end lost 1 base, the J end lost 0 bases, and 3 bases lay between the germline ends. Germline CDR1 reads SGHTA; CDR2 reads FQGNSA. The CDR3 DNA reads TGTGCCAGCAGCTTAGACCCGAACACCGGGGAGCTGTTTTTT. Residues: CASSLDPNTGELFF. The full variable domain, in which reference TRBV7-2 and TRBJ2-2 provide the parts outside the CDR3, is GAGVSQSPSNKVTEKGKDVELRCDPISGHTALYWYRQSLGQGLEFLIYFQGNSAPDKSGLPSDRFSAERTGGSVSTLTIQRTQQEDSAVYLCASSLDPNTGELFFGEGSRLTVL.

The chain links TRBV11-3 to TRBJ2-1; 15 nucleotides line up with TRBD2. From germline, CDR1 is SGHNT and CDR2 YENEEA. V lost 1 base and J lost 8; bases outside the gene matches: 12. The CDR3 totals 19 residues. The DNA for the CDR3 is TGTGCCAGCAGCTTAGGACCGGGACTAGCGGGAGGACCCGAATATGAGCAGTTCTTC. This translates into CASSLGPGLAGGPEYEQFF.

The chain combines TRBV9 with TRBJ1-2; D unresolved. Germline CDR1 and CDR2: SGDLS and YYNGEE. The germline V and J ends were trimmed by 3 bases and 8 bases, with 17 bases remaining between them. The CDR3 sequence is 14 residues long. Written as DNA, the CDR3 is TGTGCCAGCAGCGACCGGACGGCCCTCCGGGGCTACACCTTC. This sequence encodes CASSDRTALRGYTF.

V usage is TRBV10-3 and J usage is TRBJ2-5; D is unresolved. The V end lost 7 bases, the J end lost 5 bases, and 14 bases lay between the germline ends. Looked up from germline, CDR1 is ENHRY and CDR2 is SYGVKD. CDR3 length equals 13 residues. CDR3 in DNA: TGTGCCATCATGGCGAGACCCTCGGAGACCCAGTACTTC. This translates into CAIMARPSETQYF.

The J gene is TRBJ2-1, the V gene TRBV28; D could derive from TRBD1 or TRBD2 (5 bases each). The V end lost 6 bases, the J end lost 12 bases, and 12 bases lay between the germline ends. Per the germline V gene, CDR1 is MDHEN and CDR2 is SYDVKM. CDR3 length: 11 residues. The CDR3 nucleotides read TGTGCCAGCAGGTCTCCGGGACGGCAGTTCTTC. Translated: CASRSPGRQFF.

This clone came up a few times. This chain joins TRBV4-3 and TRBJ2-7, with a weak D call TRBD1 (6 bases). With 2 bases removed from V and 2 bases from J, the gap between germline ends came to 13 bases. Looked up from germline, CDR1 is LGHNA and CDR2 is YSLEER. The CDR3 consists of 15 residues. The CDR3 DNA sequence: TGCGCCAGCAGCCAAACCGCGACAGGACCCTACGAGCAGTACTTC. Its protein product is CASSQTATGPYEQYF.